The clone carrying this T cell receptor beta chain came up once. No antigen is known for it. This CDR3 has 13 residues. Deletions cut 3 bases from V and 7 bases from J, with 9 bases between. Per the germline V gene, CDR1 is MGHDK and CDR2 is SYGVNS. Sequenced by immunoSEQ multiplex PCR; TCRdb stores in-frame clones only, minus some. The data contain tens of thousands of clones, around 86% of them singletons. The data are from a study of OX40 agonist ivuxolimab in advanced cancers. Drawing of blood for sampling happened at baseline, at cycle 4 day 1, and at cycle 7 day 1. Study conclusions and caveats: The study observed clonal expansion of CD4+ and CD8+ blood T cells by week 6 at 0.1 to 3.0 mg/kg.

The sequence came from an adult with an advanced solid tumor such as melanoma, head and neck, liver or kidney cancer. The sequencing used CD4+ or CD8+ T cells sorted from blood, collected in a trial of the OX40 agonist ivuxolimab. The chain recombines TRBV25-1 with TRBJ1-4, with unresolved D. The CDR3 spells CASSDPFGEKLFF. The CDR3 coding sequence is TGTGCCAGCAGTGACCCCTTTGGTGAAAAACTGTTTTTT.